The source of this TCR beta chain is a study of post-analysis software for immune sequencing data. V trimming: 5 bases; J trimming: 6 bases; junction bases outside the gene matches: 4. Germline lookup yields CDR1 MNHEY and CDR2 SVGAGI. This CDR3 is 15 amino acids long. This clonotype appeared a few times. Its antigen is unidentified. Study results and limitations: Under F measure analysis, samples from one preparation batch co-clustered strongly. Significantly lower normalized Chao1 diversity was seen in multiple sclerosis patients than in controls. Among 5 or 6 TRBV segments more frequent in patients than controls were TRBV5-6, TRBV5-1 and TRBV20-1.

The TCR beta cDNA libraries contained unique molecular identifiers. One entry per CDR3 protein results from TCRdb running MiXCR on the PCR reads. The repertoire includes under 200,000 distinct CDR3 sequences, approximately 30% of them detected once, and roughly 3.5% sits in the top ten. The V call is TRBV6-5, the J call TRBJ2-2, with 12 bases identical to TRBD2. The sequencing sample was made of blood. This receptor was identified in a girl aged 2-17 years with multiple sclerosis. The CDR3 sequence is CASSPRTSGAGELFF. The CDR3 DNA sequence: TGTGCCAGCAGTCCGCGGACTAGCGGGGCCGGGGAGCTGTTTTTT.